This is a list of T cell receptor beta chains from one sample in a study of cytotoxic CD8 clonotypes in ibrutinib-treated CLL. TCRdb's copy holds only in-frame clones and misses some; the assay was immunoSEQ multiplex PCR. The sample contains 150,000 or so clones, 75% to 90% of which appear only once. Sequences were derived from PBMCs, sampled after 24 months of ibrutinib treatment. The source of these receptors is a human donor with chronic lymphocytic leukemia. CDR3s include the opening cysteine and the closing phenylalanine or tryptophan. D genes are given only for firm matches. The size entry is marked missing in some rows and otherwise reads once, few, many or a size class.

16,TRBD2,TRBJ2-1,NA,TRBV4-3,CASSLLTSGGTASPVF,TGCGCCAGCAGCCTCCTGACTAGCGGGGGGACGGCCAGCCCCGTCTTC
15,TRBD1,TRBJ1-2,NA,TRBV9,CASTVGGTGDYGYTF,TGTGCCAGCACCGTAGGAGGGACAGGCGACTATGGCTACACCTTC
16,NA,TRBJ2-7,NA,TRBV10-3,CAISEASQVIGLEQYF,TGTGCCATCAGTGAGGCATCACAGGTTATAGGACTCGAGCAGTACTTC
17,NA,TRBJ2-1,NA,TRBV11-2,CASSPVQALMRYNEQFF,TGTGCCAGCAGCCCAGTCCAGGCGCTGATGAGATACAATGAGCAGTTCTTC
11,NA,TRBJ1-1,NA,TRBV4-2,CASSQAFQAFF,TGTGCCAGCAGCCAGGCATTCCAAGCTTTCTTT
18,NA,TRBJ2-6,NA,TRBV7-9,CASSLYGGPGSGANVLTF,TGTGCCAGCAGCTTATATGGAGGACCCGGCTCTGGGGCCAACGTCCTGACTTTC
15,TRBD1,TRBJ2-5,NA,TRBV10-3,CAISEGTGNQETQYF,TGTGCCATCAGTGAAGGGACAGGGAACCAAGAGACCCAGTACTTC
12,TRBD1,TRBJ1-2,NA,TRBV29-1,CSGGQGNYGYTF,TGCAGCGGGGGACAGGGAAACTATGGCTACACCTTC
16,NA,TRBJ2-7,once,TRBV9,CASSASTVSRFGEQYF,TGTGCCAGCAGCGCCTCGACAGTGTCTCGCTTCGGGGAGCAGTACTTC
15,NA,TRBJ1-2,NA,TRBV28,CASSHLPSRVDGYTF,TGTGCCAGCAGTCACCTCCCCTCGAGGGTGGATGGCTACACCTTC
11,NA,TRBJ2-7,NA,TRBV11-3,CASSSVGEQYF,TGTGCCAGCAGCTCCGTAGGGGAGCAGTACTTC
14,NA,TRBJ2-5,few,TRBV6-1,CASTSSHGQGTQYF,TGTGCCAGCACCTCGTCTCACGGCCAAGGGACCCAGTACTTC
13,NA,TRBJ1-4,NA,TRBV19,CASTATRGGKLFF,TGTGCCAGTACCGCCACACGAGGCGGAAAACTGTTTTTT
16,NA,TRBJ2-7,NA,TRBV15,CATSRVRAGAIYEQYF,TGTGCCACCAGCAGAGTCCGGGCGGGTGCCATCTACGAGCAGTACTTC
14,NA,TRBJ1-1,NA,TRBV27,CASSFRERSTEAFF,TGTGCCAGCAGTTTCAGGGAGAGGAGTACTGAAGCTTTCTTT
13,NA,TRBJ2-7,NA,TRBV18,CASSGVSGYEQYF,TGTGCCAGCTCAGGAGTATCCGGGTACGAGCAGTACTTC
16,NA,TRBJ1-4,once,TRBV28,CASSPPGGTTNEKLFF,TGTGCCAGCAGTCCACCGGGGGGTACAACTAATGAAAAACTGTTTTTT
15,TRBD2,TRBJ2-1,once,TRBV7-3,CASSVTSSSYNEQFF,TGTGCCAGCAGCGTGACTAGCAGCTCCTACAATGAGCAGTTCTTC
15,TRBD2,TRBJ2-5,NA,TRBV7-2,CASSLPSGPQETQYF,TGTGCCAGCAGCTTACCTAGCGGACCCCAAGAGACCCAGTACTTC
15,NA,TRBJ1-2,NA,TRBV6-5,CASSYSSLGGDGYTF,TGTGCCAGCAGTTACTCATCTCTCGGTGGGGATGGCTACACCTTC
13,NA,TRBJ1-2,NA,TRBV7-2,CASSREEGYGYTF,TGTGCCAGCAGCCGGGAAGAAGGCTATGGCTACACCTTC
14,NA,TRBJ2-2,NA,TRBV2,CASTWTKITGELFF,TGTGCCAGCACTTGGACAAAAATCACCGGGGAGCTGTTTTTT
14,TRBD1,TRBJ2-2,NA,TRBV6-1,CANAGQANTGELFF,TGTGCCAACGCGGGACAGGCGAACACCGGGGAGCTGTTTTTT
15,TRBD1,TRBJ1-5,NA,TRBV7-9,CASSLAGGPNQPQHF,TGTGCCAGCAGCTTAGCAGGGGGCCCGAATCAGCCCCAGCATTTT
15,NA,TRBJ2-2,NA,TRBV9,CASSSGPGNTGELFF,TGTGCCAGCAGCTCAGGGCCGGGGAACACCGGGGAGCTGTTTTTT
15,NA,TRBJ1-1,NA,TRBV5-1,CASSLGAAPNTEAFF,TGCGCCAGCAGCTTGGGGGCAGCCCCGAACACTGAAGCTTTCTTT
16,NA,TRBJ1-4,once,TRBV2,CASLPSPSDTNEKLFF,TGTGCCAGCCTACCGTCCCCGTCGGATACTAATGAAAAACTGTTTTTT
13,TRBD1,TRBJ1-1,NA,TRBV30,CAWSTGLNTEAFF,TGTGCCTGGTCGACAGGGCTGAACACTGAAGCTTTCTTT
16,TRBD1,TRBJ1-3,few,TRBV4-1,CASSHGGTGFGNTIYF,TGCGCCAGCAGCCACGGCGGGACAGGGTTTGGAAACACCATATATTTT
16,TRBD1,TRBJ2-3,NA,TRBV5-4,CASRSGDRASTDTQYF,TGTGCCAGCAGAAGCGGGGACAGGGCCAGCACAGATACGCAGTATTTT
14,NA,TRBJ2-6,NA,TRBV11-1,CASSFGSGANVLTF,TGTGCCAGCAGCTTCGGATCTGGGGCCAACGTCCTGACTTTC
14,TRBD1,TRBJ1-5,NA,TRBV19,CAAREGQGNQPQHF,TGTGCCGCTAGGGAAGGACAGGGAAATCAGCCCCAGCATTTT
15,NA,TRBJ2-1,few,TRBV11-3,CASSLGSTRGNEQFF,TGTGCCAGCAGCTTAGGGTCGACGAGGGGCAATGAGCAGTTCTTC
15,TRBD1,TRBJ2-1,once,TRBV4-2,CASSPSGQVYNEQFF,TGTGCCAGCAGCCCCTCGGGACAGGTCTACAATGAGCAGTTCTTC
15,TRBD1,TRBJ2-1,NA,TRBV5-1,CASSSRDRGHREQFF,TGCGCCAGCAGCTCCCGGGACAGGGGGCATCGGGAGCAGTTCTTC
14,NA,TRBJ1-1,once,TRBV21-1,CASSGPAAGRSAFF,TGTGCCAGCAGCGGCCCCGCGGCCGGACGATCAGCTTTCTTT
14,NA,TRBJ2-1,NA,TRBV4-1,CASSQGIRGGEQFF,TGCGCCAGCAGCCAAGGAATCAGGGGGGGTGAGCAGTTCTTC
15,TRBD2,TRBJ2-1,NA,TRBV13,CASRRLAGGYNEQFF,TGTGCCAGCAGGAGACTAGCGGGAGGCTACAATGAGCAGTTCTTC
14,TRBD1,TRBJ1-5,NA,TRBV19,CASNTGALNQPQHF,TGTGCCAGTAATACAGGGGCTCTCAATCAGCCCCAGCATTTT
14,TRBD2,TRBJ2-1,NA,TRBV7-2,CATLDGGGRDEQFF,TGTGCCACCCTCGATGGCGGGGGTAGAGATGAGCAGTTCTTC
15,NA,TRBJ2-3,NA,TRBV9,CASSVGGAGADTQYF,TGTGCCAGCAGCGTAGGGGGCGCTGGGGCAGATACGCAGTATTTT
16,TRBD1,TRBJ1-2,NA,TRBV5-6,CASSLAERTGNYGYTF,TGTGCCAGCAGCTTGGCAGAAAGGACAGGCAACTATGGCTACACCTTC
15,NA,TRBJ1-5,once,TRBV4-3,CASSQDIRGRQPQHF,TGCGCCAGCAGCCAAGATATCCGGGGGCGACAGCCCCAGCATTTT
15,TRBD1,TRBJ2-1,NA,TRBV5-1,CASSATGTESNEQFF,TGCGCCAGCAGCGCCACCGGGACAGAAAGCAATGAGCAGTTCTTC
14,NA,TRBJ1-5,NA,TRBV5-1,CASSLDPGNQPQHF,TGCGCCAGCAGCTTGGACCCGGGGAATCAGCCCCAGCATTTT
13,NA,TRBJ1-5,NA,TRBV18,CASSPGEIQPQHF,TGTGCCAGCTCACCAGGGGAGATACAGCCCCAGCATTTT
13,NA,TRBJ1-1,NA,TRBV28,CASSPQPAWTAFF,TGTGCCAGCAGTCCCCAACCGGCTTGGACAGCTTTCTTT
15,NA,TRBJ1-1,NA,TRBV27,CASSLTLDSWEEAFF,TGTGCCAGCAGTTTAACCCTAGACAGTTGGGAAGAAGCTTTCTTT